This TCR beta chain appears in the sequencing data of a study of cytomegalovirus exposure and HLA in healthy donors. The study, taken as a whole, reports: Overall, under 200 TCR beta chains were annotated as cytomegalovirus-associated. As immune exposure information, only CMV serostatus was available.

Points on this clone: As yet, its antigen is unknown.

The germline gives CDR1 WNHNN, CDR2 SYGVQD (reference sequence). J was trimmed by 4 bases and V by 2 bases; bases with no gene match: 2. The CDR3 contains 14 residues. In the PCR, 60 Vbeta and 13 Jbeta primers were used. Here immunoSEQ multiplex PCR was the method, and the copy in TCRdb shows in-frame clones only, minus some. In the table there are 150,000 to 200,000 clones, 65% to 85% of which are singletons. All donors participated as healthy donors of bone marrow. The TCR was taken from a man in his forties in good health and CMV-seropositive. V gene TRBV10-1 combines with J gene TRBJ2-1; TRBD2 agrees at 7 bases. The specimen sequenced was PBMCs. The CDR3 region has the DNA TGCGCCAGCAGTGAGGGACTAGTTTACAATGAGCAGTTCTTC. It yields the protein CASSEGLVYNEQFF.